Detailed here is one T cell receptor (beta chain). It has no known antigen specificity. Sequencing ends 3 residues short of the CDR3 end; the germline J gene provides the rest. The transplants used related donors along with nonmyeloablative bone marrow transplantation, and in the human trials mixed chimerism was transient. Thawed PBMCs were FACS-sorted into unstimulated Tregs (CD4+CD25+CD127-), CD4+ non-Tregs (CD4+CD25-), CD4 cells and CD8 cells. The patients were a few recipients of combined kidney and bone marrow transplants from the ITN036ST trial, and samples were available only from these trial subjects. Healthy control blood was processed to PBMCs by Ficoll density gradient and cryopreserved, and patient PBMCs were collected before and after transplant. This specimen comes from a study of Tregs in tolerant kidney transplant recipients (dated by TCRdb to between 2019 and 2020). Some background on the complete study: The study applied TCRbeta sequencing to find donor-specific regulatory T cells before combined kidney and bone marrow transplantation and then followed those same cells after transplant. What the work shows at the level of the full study, not this receptor alone: The most biologically relevant and donor-specific TCRbeta repertoire appeared to be identified by expanding Tregs with activated donor B cells. For some patients, the PCR primers changed as time went on, which meant samples from those patients could not be compared with one another at the nucleotide level. Biological reproducibility was not directly addressed, though technical replication error appeared minimal. In tolerant patients, donor-specific Tregs expanded more than Tregs overall, which suggests antigen-driven rather than nonspecific expansion. The study was limited by small patient numbers, and the findings need validation in larger populations and under other immunosuppression protocols.

From the germline V gene, CDR1 is SGHTA and CDR2 is FQGTGA. The CDR3 measures 15 amino acids from cysteine to phenylalanine. The DNA shown is the part of the CDR3 that was read: 36 bases, in frame from base 1. Trimming removed 5 bases from V and 5 bases from J; the gene matches leave 5 bases unexplained. For TCRbeta CDR3 sequencing, genomic DNA from the sorted cells was extracted using the QIAGEN DNeasy Blood and Tissue Kit. High-throughput TCRbeta CDR3 sequencing, including PCR amplification with bias correction and internal controls, was performed commercially through immunoSEQ. The authors' pipeline ran thus. Unique productive TCRbeta sequences were defined by CDR3 nucleotide sequence when primers matched and otherwise by CDR3 amino acid sequence together with Vbeta and Jbeta genes. To correct sorting error, sequences shared between sorted populations at a frequency ratio of 2:1 or less were removed; the rest were assigned to the higher population. Sequences were defined as donor-reactive when expanded at least 5-fold in CFSE-low cells versus unstimulated cells and present at a frequency of at least 0.01% in CFSE-low cells. Jensen-Shannon divergence calculated on the top 100 TCRbeta sequences ranked by frequency was used to measure repertoire divergence. For samples with multiple sequencing runs, sorting error was corrected in each run separately before the runs were combined. TCRdb stores this immuneACCESS table with in-frame sequences only. Part of the clones is absent; in the studies checked, under half of the shortfall reflects unresolved V genes, and no reason is known for the rest. Clone size and V and J calls were adopted from that table, with D and trimming inferred from the DNA. The sample table records about 31,000 clones. Of the sample, 1.8% falls within the top ten clones.

Rearrangement joined TRBV7-3 to TRBJ2-7; TRBD2 matches 14 bases in the middle. The sequencing used CD4+ T cells from blood (PBMCs), collected 24 months after the transplant. This TCR was sampled from a human patient who received a combined kidney and bone marrow transplant. After a transplant, some T cells may have been passed on by the graft donor. Partial CDR3 DNA: TGTGCCAGCAGCCCCGGGACTAGCGGGAGTAACGAG. Its amino acids are CASSPGTSGSNE. In full, the CDR3 reads CASSPGTSGSNEQYF.